A selection of T cell receptor beta chains follows, all from one sample in a study of shared clonotypes between healthy human individuals. The table came from immunoSEQ multiplex PCR; TCRdb's copy has only in-frame clones and leaves some out. Of more than 550,000 clones listed, 92% are singletons. The sample comprised naive CD8+ T cells sorted from blood. The origin of the receptors is a man aged 25 to 45 in good health. Both conserved end residues are part of each CDR3. D genes are given only for firm matches. Part of the rows lack a size; the others show once, few, many or a class for expanded clones.

clone_size	v_call	j_call	d_call	cdr3_aa	cdr3_nt
NA	TRBV30	TRBJ2-5	NA	CAWNPGMMDGGQETQYF	TGTGCCTGGAATCCGGGAATGATGGACGGCGGTCAAGAGACCCAGTACTTC
NA	TRBV7-9	TRBJ2-7	NA	CASSSLQGTLSEQYF	TGTGCCAGCAGCTCCCTACAGGGAACCCTCTCCGAGCAGTACTTC
NA	TRBV29-1	TRBJ2-6	NA	CSVEGVSGANVLTF	TGCAGCGTTGAAGGAGTCTCTGGGGCCAACGTCCTGACTTTC
NA	TRBV5-6	TRBJ2-7	TRBD1	CASRRQGAYEQYF	TGTGCCAGCCGCCGACAGGGGGCCTACGAGCAGTACTTC
NA	TRBV7-2	TRBJ1-5	NA	CASSLAPAGGNQPQHF	TGTGCCAGCAGCTTAGCGCCGGCAGGGGGCAATCAGCCCCAGCATTTT
NA	TRBV10-1	TRBJ1-1	NA	CASSRDTSNTEAFF	TGCGCCAGCAGCAGGGACACTTCGAACACTGAAGCTTTCTTT
NA	TRBV7-6	TRBJ2-3	NA	CASSLAGGRTDTQYF	TGTGCCAGCAGCTTAGCGGGAGGACGCACAGATACGCAGTATTTT
few	TRBV27	TRBJ2-1	TRBD2	CASSLIAGGWVNEQLF	TGTGCCAGCAGTTTAATAGCGGGGGGCTGGGTGAATGAGCAGCTCTTC
NA	TRBV27	TRBJ2-7	NA	CASSSEGEQYF	TGTGCCAGCAGTTCAGAGGGCGAGCAGTACTTC
NA	TRBV29-1	TRBJ2-1	TRBD2	CSALAGGSYNEQFF	TGCAGCGCCCTAGCGGGGGGATCCTACAATGAGCAGTTCTTC
NA	TRBV9	TRBJ1-2	NA	CASSVAPGSNYGYTF	TGTGCCAGCAGCGTAGCCCCTGGCTCTAACTATGGCTACACCTTC